This T cell receptor beta chain was found in a study of beta chain features in type 1 diabetes (dated by TCRdb to 2016 to 2019). The study in broad terms: Patients and healthy donors did not differ in mean age, gender distribution, total cell number or subset yield. Regulatory and stem cell-like memory subsets were obtained from only 8 patients and roughly 8 healthy donors, while naive and central memory subsets were obtained from all 28 donors. Across all samples, 90 million to 130 million sorted cells were examined, and cell number per subset correlated strongly with RNA yield. The study compared TCRB repertoires of sorted circulating CD4+ T cell subsets between recently diagnosed type 1 diabetes patients and matched healthy donors. General findings and caveats noted by the study authors: At VDJ recombination sites, type 1 diabetes patients had fewer insertions and more deleted nucleotides, which implies abnormalities in thymic rearrangement. PCR may preferentially amplify shorter templates, but because patient and control samples were amplified and corrected together, any resulting skew would affect both groups equally. In all four CD4+ subsets, TCRB CDR3 length was moderately but significantly shorter in type 1 diabetes patients. Only small numbers of individuals were included in the HLA sub-analyses, which left unresolved whether HLA type had any influence on TCRB rearrangement. Naive, central memory and regulatory TCRB repertoires appeared more similar among patients than among healthy donors. Because cDNA was sequenced instead of genomic DNA, activated cells with high expression could be over-represented, although the groups did not differ in activation or CD3 levels.

The V end gives up 6 bases and the J end 3 bases, leaving 6 bases in the junction not matched to a gene. From the cysteine through the phenylalanine, the CDR3 covers 17 amino acids. The sequence is cut down to CDR3 DNA, 51 bases in frame from base 1. CDR1 and CDR2, looked up from the germline V gene (reference sequence), are LNHDA and SQIVND. About this clone: Its cognate antigen has yet to be identified. One base away there is no much larger clone; base qualities are not given.

The entire amount of isolated RNA was reverse transcribed using the High Capacity cDNA Reverse Transcription Kit, so the sequenced TCRB transcripts were expressed ones. Deep immunoSEQ sequencing was applied to naive, central memory and regulatory T cell samples, giving an average of roughly 3.3 million total reads per sample. Sorted cells were lysed in RLT buffer and RNA was extracted with DNase-treated RNeasy Micro or Mini kits, depending on cell number. To prevent cross-contamination, each cell subset was processed individually, whereas patient and healthy donor samples were processed jointly. TCRB sequences were amplified from cDNA with the immunoSEQ multiplex PCR, producing 87-bp fragments spanning the CDR3 region. Sequencing of the amplicons was done on the Illumina HiSeq platform. The published analysis was carried out like this. Synthetic template baselines were used to correct PCR bias computationally, reads within Hamming distance 2 were collapsed together, and singletons that could not be merged were discarded. Reads were aligned to IMGT to assign V, D and J genes, CDR3 length, and insertions or deletions at six rearrangement sites. Within each subset, clonotype counts were normalized to sorted cell number, after which true diversity and Gini coefficients were computed with the tcR R package. Repertoire sharing was quantified using the overlap coefficient calculated on TCRB nucleotide sequences. Not all clones reach the TCRdb copy of this immuneACCESS table, which keeps in-frame sequences only. Checked studies attribute under half of the gap to unresolved V genes and leave the rest unexplained. The DNA was the basis for D and trimming; V, J and clone size are from that table. The sample table holds almost 350,000 clones, of which 6.5% to 10% were seen once. The biggest ten clones account for under 0.5% of the sample.

A single peripheral blood draw of about 116 mL on average was collected from each donor into heparinised tubes. Naive, central memory, regulatory and stem cell-like memory CD4+ T cells were sorted on a BD FACSAria II using a panel including CD45RO, CCR7, CD25, CD127, CD95 and CD27. All sorted populations exceeded 95% purity. PBMCs were isolated immediately by Lymphoprep density gradient centrifugation and stained directly without culture. To minimize batch effects, samples were stained and sorted in pairs, one healthy donor with one patient per experiment. Rearrangement joined TRBV19 to TRBJ2-2, with 14 bases matching TRBD2. The sequence came from a woman aged 18-29 years in good health. The sample was central memory CD4+ T cells from blood. The DNA sequence reads TGTGCCAGTAGCCGGGGACTAGCGGGAGTGTACACCGGGGAGCTGTTTTTT. Translated, it reads CASSRGLAGVYTGELFF.